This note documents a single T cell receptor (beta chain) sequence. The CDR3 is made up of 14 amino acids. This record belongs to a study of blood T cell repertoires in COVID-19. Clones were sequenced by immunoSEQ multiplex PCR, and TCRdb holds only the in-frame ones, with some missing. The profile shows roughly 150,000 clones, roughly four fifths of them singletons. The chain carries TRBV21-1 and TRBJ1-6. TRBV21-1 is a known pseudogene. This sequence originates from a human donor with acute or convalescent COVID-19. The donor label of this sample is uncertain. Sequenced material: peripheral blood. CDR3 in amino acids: CASSHFSYNSPLHF. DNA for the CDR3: TGTGCCAGCAGCCACTTCTCCTATAATTCACCCCTCCACTTT.